The clone carrying this T cell receptor beta chain has just a few counts. Its target is not known. This sample was included in a study of a mutant IDH1 vaccine in newly diagnosed glioma. The time point here: week 23, last vaccination. Every single dose of the vaccine, 300 ug of mutant IDH1 20-mer peptide, came with topical imiquimod. Germline V gene sequence: CDR1 LNHDA, CDR2 SQIVND (reference sequence). Trimming took off 0 bases at V and 10 bases at J, with 15 bases between the two ends. This CDR3 comprises 14 residues. Produced via immunoSEQ multiplex PCR; TCRdb's table is partial and in-frame only. The data contain more than 35,000 clones, roughly 79% of them singletons.

The V gene is TRBV19, the J gene TRBJ1-2, with no clear D. The sequencing here drew on PBMCs, taken from a glioma patient whose treatment included an IDH1 peptide vaccine. The sequence was obtained from a man aged 40-50 years with glioma. The CDR3 loop is CASSIDSGGSDYTF. DNA of the CDR3: TGTGCCAGTAGTATAGATAGCGGAGGGTCGGACTACACCTTC.